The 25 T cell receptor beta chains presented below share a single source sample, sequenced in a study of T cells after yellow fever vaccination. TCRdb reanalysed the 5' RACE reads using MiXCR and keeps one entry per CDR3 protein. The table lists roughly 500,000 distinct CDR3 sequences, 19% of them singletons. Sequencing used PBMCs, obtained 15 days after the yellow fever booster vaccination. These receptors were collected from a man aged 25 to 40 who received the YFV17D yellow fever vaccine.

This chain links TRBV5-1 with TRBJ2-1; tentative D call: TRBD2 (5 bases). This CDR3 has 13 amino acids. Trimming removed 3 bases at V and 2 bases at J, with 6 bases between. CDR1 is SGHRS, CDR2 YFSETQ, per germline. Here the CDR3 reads CASSYGAYNEQFF. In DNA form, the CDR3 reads TGCGCCAGCAGCTACGGGGCCTACAATGAGCAGTTCTTC. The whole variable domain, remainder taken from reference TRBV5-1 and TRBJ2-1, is KAGVTQTPRYLIKTRGQQVTLSCSPISGHRSVSWYQQTPGQGLQFLFEYFSETQRNKGNFPGRFSGRQFSNSRSEMNVSTLELGDSALYLCASSYGAYNEQFFGPGTRLTVL.

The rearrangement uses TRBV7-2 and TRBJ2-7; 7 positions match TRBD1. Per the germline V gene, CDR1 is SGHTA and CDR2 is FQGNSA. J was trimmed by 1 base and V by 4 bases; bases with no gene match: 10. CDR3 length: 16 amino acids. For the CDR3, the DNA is TGTGCCAGCAGCTCTTTGGACAGGACTGGATCCTACGAGCAGTACTTC. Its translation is CASSSLDRTGSYEQYF.

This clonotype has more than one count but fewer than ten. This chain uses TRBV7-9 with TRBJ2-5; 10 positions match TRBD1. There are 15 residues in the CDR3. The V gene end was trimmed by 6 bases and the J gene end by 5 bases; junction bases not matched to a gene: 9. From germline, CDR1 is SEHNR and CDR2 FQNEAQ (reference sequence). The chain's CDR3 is CASRADRGPLETQYF. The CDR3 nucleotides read TGTGCCAGCAGAGCCGACAGGGGGCCTTTGGAGACCCAGTACTTC.

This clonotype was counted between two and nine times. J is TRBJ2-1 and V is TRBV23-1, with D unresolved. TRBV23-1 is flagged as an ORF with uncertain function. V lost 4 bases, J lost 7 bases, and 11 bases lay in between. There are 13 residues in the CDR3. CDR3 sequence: CASSPARKNEQFF. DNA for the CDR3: TGCGCCAGCAGTCCCGCCCGTAAGAATGAGCAGTTCTTC.

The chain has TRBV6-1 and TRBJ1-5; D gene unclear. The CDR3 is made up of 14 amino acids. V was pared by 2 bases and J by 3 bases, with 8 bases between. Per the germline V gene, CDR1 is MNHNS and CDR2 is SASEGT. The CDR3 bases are TGTGCCAGCAGTGAATCAGGAGTCAATCAGCCCCAGCATTTT. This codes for CASSESGVNQPQHF.

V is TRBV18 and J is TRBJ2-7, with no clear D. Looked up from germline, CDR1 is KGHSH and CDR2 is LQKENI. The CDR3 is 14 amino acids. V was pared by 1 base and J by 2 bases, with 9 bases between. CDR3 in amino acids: CASSPRTSAYEQYF. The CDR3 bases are TGTGCCAGCTCACCACGAACCTCAGCCTACGAGCAGTACTTC.

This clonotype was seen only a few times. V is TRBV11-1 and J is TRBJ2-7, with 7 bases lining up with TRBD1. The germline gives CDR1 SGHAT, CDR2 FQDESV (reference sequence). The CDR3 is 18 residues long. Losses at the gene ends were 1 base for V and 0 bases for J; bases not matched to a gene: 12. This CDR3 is CASSLEGGDKSYSYEQYF. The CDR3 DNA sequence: TGTGCCAGCAGCTTAGAAGGGGGCGATAAGAGTTACTCCTACGAGCAGTACTTC.

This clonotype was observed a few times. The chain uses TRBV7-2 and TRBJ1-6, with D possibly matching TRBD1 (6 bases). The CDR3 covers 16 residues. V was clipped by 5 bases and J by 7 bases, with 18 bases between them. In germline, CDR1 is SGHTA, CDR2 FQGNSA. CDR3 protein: CASSPPWGQGNSPLHF. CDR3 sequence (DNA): TGTGCCAGCAGCCCTCCGTGGGGGCAGGGAAATTCACCCCTCCACTTT.

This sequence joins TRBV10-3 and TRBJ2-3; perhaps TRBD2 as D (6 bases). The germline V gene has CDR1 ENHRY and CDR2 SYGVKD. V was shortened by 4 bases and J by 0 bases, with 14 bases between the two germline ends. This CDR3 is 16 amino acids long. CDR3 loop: CAISGRTTSSTDTQYF. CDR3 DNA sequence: TGTGCCATCAGTGGGAGGACTACATCTAGCACAGATACGCAGTATTTT.

The CDR3 protein is CASSELGRFTDTQYF. The CDR3 DNA follows: TGCGCCAGCAGTGAGCTCGGGAGATTTACAGATACGCAGTATTTT. The rearrangement joins TRBV10-2 to TRBJ2-3, with D perhaps TRBD2 (6 bases). CDR1 WSHSY and CDR2 SAAADI come from the germline V gene. The CDR3 consists of 15 residues. The ends were cut back, 2 bases at V and 3 bases at J, with 12 bases in the middle.

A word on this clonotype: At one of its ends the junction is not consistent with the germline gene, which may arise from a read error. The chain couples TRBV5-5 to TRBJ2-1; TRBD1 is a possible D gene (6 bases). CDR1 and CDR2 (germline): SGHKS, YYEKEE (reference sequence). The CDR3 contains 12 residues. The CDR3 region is CASSQDSPVVIF. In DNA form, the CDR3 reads TGTGCCAGCAGCCAGGACAGCCCGGTGGTCATCTTC. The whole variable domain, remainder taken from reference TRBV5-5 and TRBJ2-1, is DAGVTQSPTHLIKTRGQQVTLRCSPISGHKSVSWYQQVLGQGPQFIFQYYEKEERGRGNFPDRFSARQFPNYSSELNVNALLLGDSALYLCASSQDSPVVIFGPGTRLTVL.

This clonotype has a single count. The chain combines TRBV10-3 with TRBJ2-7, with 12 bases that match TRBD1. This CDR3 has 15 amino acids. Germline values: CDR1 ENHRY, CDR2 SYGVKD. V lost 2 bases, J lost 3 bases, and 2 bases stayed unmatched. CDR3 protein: CAISERDRGLYEQYF. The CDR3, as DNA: TGTGCCATCAGTGAGAGGGACAGGGGGCTCTACGAGCAGTACTTC.

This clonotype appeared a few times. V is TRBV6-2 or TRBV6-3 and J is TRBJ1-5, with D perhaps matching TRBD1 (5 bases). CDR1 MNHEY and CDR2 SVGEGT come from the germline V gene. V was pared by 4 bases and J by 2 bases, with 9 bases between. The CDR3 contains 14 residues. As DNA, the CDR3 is TGTGCCAGCAGTTTGGGGACGGGCAATCAGCCCCAGCATTTT. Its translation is CASSLGTGNQPQHF.

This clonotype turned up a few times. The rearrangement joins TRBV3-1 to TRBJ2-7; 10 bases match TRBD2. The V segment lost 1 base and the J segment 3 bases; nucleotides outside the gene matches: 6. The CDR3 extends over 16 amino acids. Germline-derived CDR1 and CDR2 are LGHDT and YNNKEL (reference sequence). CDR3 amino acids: CASSQASGRLDYEQYF. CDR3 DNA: TGTGCCAGCAGCCAAGCTAGCGGGAGACTCGACTACGAGCAGTACTTC.

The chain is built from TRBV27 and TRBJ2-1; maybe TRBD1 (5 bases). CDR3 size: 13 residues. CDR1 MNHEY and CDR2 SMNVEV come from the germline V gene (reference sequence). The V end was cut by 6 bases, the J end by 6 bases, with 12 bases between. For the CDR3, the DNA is TGTGCCAGCAGGAGACCAGGGATCAATGAGCAGTTCTTC. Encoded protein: CASRRPGINEQFF.

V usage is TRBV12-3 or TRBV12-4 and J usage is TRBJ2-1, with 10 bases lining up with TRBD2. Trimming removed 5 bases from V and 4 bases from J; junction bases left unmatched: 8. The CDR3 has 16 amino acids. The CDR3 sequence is CASSPVGGLAYNEQFF. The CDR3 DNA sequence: TGTGCCAGCAGTCCAGTCGGGGGACTAGCGTACAATGAGCAGTTCTTC.

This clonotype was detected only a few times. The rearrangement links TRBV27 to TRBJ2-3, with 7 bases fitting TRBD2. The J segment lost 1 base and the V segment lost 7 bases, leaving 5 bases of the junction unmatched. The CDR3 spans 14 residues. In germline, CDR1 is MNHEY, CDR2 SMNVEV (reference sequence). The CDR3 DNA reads TGTGCCAGCACCACTAGCGTTGGCACAGATACGCAGTATTTT. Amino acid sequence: CASTTSVGTDTQYF.

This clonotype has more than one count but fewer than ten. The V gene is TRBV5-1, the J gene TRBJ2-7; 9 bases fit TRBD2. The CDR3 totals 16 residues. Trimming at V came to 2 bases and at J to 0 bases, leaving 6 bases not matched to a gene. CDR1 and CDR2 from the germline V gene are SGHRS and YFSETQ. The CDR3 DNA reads TGCGCCAGCAGCTTCTCAGCGGGAGGTATCTCCTACGAGCAGTACTTC. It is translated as CASSFSAGGISYEQYF.

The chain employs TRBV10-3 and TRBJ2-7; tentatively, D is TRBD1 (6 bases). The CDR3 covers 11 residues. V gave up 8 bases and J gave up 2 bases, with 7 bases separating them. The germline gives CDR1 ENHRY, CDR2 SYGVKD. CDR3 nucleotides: TGTGCCATCGGGGACACCTACGAGCAGTACTTC. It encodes CAIGDTYEQYF.

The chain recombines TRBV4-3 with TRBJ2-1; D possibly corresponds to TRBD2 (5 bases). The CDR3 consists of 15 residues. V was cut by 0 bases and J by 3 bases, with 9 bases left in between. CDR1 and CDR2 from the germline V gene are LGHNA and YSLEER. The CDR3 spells CASSQDQRSYNEQFF. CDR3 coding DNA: TGCGCCAGCAGCCAAGATCAGCGGAGCTACAATGAGCAGTTCTTC.

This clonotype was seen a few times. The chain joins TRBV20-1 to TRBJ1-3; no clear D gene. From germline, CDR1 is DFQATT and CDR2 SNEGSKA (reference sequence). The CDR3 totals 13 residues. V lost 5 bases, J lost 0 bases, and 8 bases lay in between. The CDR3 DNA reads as TGCAGTGCTTCCGTGTACTCTGGAAACACCATATATTTT. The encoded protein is CSASVYSGNTIYF.

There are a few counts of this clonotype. The CDR3 coding sequence is TGTGCCAGCACCGGCGGGAGCGGTGGCGAGCAGTACTTC. Protein: CASTGGSGGEQYF. V and J are TRBV6-1 and TRBJ2-7; 7 bases are a match to TRBD2. The CDR3 has 13 amino acids. The trim removed 7 bases at V and 6 bases at J, leaving 9 bases unmatched. Germline V CDR1 and CDR2: MNHNS, SASEGT.

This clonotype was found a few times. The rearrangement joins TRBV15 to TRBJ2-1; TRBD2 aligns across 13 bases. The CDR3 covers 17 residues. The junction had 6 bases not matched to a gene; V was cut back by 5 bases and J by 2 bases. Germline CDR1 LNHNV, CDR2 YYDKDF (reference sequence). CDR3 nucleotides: TGTGCCACCAGCCCTTGGGGACTAGCGGGACCCTACAATGAGCAGTTCTTC. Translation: CATSPWGLAGPYNEQFF.

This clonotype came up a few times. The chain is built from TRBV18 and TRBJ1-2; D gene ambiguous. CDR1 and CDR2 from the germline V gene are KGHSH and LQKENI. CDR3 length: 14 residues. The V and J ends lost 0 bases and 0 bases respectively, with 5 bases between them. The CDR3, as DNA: TGTGCCAGCTCACCACCCGCTCCTAACTATGGCTACACCTTC. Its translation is CASSPPAPNYGYTF.

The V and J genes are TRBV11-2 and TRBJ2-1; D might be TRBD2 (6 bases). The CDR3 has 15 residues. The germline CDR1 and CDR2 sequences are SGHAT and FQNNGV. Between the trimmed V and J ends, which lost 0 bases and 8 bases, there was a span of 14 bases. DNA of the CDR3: TGTGCCAGCAGCTTAGATCGGTGGGAGGCATATGAGCAGTTCTTC. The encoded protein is CASSLDRWEAYEQFF. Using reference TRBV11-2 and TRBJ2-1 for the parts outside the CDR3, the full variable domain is EAGVAQSPRYKIIEKRQSVAFWCNPISGHATLYWYQQILGQGPKLLIQFQNNGVVDDSQLPKDRFSAERLKGVDSTLKIQPAKLEDSAVYLCASSLDRWEAYEQFFGPGTRLTVL.